The source of this TCR beta chain is a study of T cell repertoires in cytomegalovirus infection (dated by TCRdb to between 2018 and 2021). Regarding the research as a whole: Donor HLA type was relevant to the analysis, because carriage of CMV infection together with the matching HLA type was indicated by public TCR beta signatures. Study-wide conclusions, independent of this receptor: The ex vivo response was dominated by HLA-C-restricted CMV-specific TCR beta clonotypes, and the single most frequent clonotype in two of eight donors was supplied by these HLA-C-restricted clonotypes. In both this cohort and an independent roughly 360-donor cohort, the cumulative frequency of public TCR beta family members distinguished carriers of CMV infection plus the relevant HLA type.

As for this clonotype: Its antigen is currently not known. Per-base quality was not reported, and no clone a single base away is much larger than it.

The sequencer was an Illumina HiSeq 1500. TCRdb reprocessing: public reads trimmed at Q25 with fastp, clones called with MiXCR, in-frame beta chains kept. Every distinct CDR3 protein forms one entry, paired with its most common genes and DNA. This sample holds around 530,000 distinct CDR3 sequences; 26% were observed only once. The top ten hold about 13% of the sample. This clonotype originated in a human donor in good health (CMV status not recorded). Some clones in this sample may be carry-over from other donors' samples. The sample comprised PBMCs.

The CDR3 corresponds to CASSTLAGGSTDTQYF. The bases are TGTGCCAGCAGTACATTAGCGGGAGGCAGCACAGATACGCAGTATTTT. The chain joins TRBV27 to TRBJ2-3, with 10 bases aligning to TRBD2. After removal of 5 bases from V and 0 bases from J, the junction retains 5 bases not matched to a gene. The CDR3 starts with the cysteine, ends with the phenylalanine, and has 16 residues. The only DNA kept is the CDR3, 48 bases in frame from the first base. Based on the germline V gene (reference sequence), the CDR1 and CDR2 sequences are MNHEY and SMNVEV.